The clone carrying this T cell receptor beta chain was counted only a few times. V dropped 5 bases and J dropped 2; count of bases not matched to a gene: 2. From germline, CDR1 is SEHNR and CDR2 FQNEAQ (reference sequence). This CDR3 comprises 15 residues. The record originates from a study of blood T cell repertoires in COVID-19. About the study: From T cells, B-cell-depleted T cells, or PBMCs came the material, which was cDNA or gDNA.

As originally analysed: Quantification of nucleated cells was approximated via reference gene primer amplification. Sequencing was performed with immunoSEQ multiplex PCR; in TCRdb, only in-frame clones are kept and a portion is missing. The D gene and trimming were derived from the DNA, and the V and J assignments and clone size from that table. The sample records some 45,000 clones, 86% being singletons. The chain is built from TRBV7-9 and TRBJ2-6; 8 nucleotides agree with TRBD1. Input material: peripheral blood. The TCR originated in a man between 70 and 80 years old with acute or convalescent COVID-19. CDR3 sequence reads: CASSRTGTGANVLTF. The DNA for the CDR3 is TGTGCCAGCAGCCGGACAGGGACTGGGGCCAACGTCCTGACTTTC.